This T cell receptor beta chain was obtained from a study of identical twins. This clonotype was seen more than once but under ten times. Germline CDR1 is SGDLS and CDR2 is YYNGEE. V lost 0 bases and J lost 1, with 14 bases in between. CDR3 length: 17 amino acids. TCRdb used MiXCR to reprocess the 5' RACE reads, holding one entry per CDR3 protein. Here the sample spans approximately 230,000 distinct CDR3 sequences, over 12% being singletons. The J gene is TRBJ2-4, the V gene TRBV9, with D possibly being TRBD1 (5 bases). The sequence was collected from a young woman in good health. Sequences were obtained from memory (CD45RO+) T cells sorted from blood. The CDR3 DNA is TGTGCCAGCAGCGTAGCGGTCAGGGCCGCGGCCAAAAACATTCAGTACTTC. As protein: CASSVAVRAAAKNIQYF.